This T cell receptor beta chain was obtained from a study of T cell responses to AZD1222 COVID-19 vaccine (dated by TCRdb to 2020 to 2023). Regarding the study in general: AZD1222 recipients given second doses at about 4 weeks or at about 12 weeks were pooled, since spike-specific TCR depth and breadth were not found to differ between the two schedules. TCR sequencing covered more than 230 trial participants: about 210 given two doses of AZD1222 and about 26 given two doses of MenACWY control vaccine. Enrollment into the trials was organized by age into subgroups of 18-55, 56-69 and 70-plus years, and those subgroups contained roughly 140, 27 and 60 TCR-sequenced participants, respectively.

The CDR3 regions of human TCRbeta chains were subjected to immunosequencing. The source study handled its data this way. TCRs in the repertoires were compared against a reference library of SARS-CoV-2-specific TCRs that had been generated with the MIRA antigen-specificity platform. Breadth was defined as the fraction of unique TCRs that were SARS-CoV-2-associated. Depth was defined as the fraction of total T cells that were SARS-CoV-2-associated. Using the MIRA data, each spike-specific TCR was assigned both to the spike region to which the TCR was reactive and to a CD4 or CD8 class. Log10-transformed breadth and depth values were compared by one-way ANOVA with Sidak's multiple comparisons tests. TCRdb stores this immuneACCESS table with in-frame sequences only. Part of the clones is absent; in the studies checked, under half of the shortfall reflects unresolved V genes, and no reason is known for the rest. V and J calls and clone size are given by that table; D and trimming were obtained from the DNA. In all, the sample holds over 150,000 clones, and 88% of those were seen once. Of the sample, less than 3.5% is held by the ten largest clones.

The meaning of the sample's time point label: baseline before first vaccination. Samples from vaccinated people were obtained from the UK trials COV001 and COV002, which included a single-blind randomized controlled phase 2/3 trial of AZD1222 (ChAdOx1 nCoV-19) in healthy adults. For TCRbeta chain sequencing, PBMC samples were collected from trial participants at day 0 and at day 28 after the second dose. According to the germline V gene, CDR1 reads ENHRY and CDR2 reads SYGVKD. V and J are truncated by 4 bases and 4 bases respectively, leaving an intervening sequence of 10 bases. The CDR3 sequence holds 13 residues, the cysteine and phenylalanine included. The entry retains the CDR3 DNA only, 39 bases that are in frame from base 1. With regard to this clone: Its antigen is unknown. Qualities for individual bases were not recorded, and no much larger clone is one base off.

The investigation overall reported the following: Nearly half of unique spike-specific TCRs reportedly recognized epitopes outside regions mutated in the B.1.351 and B.1.1.7 variants. A significant rise in spike-specific TCR breadth and depth was observed after two AZD1222 doses relative to day 0 and relative to MenACWY recipients. No day 14 peak-response samples were available, so repertoires were characterized only after the peak T cell response. Conclusions about previously exposed vaccinees are limited, since just a handful of AZD1222 recipients were seropositive for SARS-CoV-2 at baseline. The vaccine-associated CD4 TCRs covered the entire spike protein, and the dominant responses fell in regions 160-218 and 743-854. The 56-69-year group was small, and its depth increase did not reach significance, likely because of low power. Most participants were white British and females outnumbered males, and the authors suggested that clonal diversity may have been underestimated.

The sample was peripheral blood, taken on day 0 of AZD1222 vaccination. The chain employs TRBV10-3 and TRBJ2-5; D gene: possibly TRBD2, on 5 matching bases. The TCR comes from an adult in good health. The DNA sequence is given as TGTGCCATCAGTGCAAAGCGGATAGAGACCCAGTACTTC. Its translation is CAISAKRIETQYF.